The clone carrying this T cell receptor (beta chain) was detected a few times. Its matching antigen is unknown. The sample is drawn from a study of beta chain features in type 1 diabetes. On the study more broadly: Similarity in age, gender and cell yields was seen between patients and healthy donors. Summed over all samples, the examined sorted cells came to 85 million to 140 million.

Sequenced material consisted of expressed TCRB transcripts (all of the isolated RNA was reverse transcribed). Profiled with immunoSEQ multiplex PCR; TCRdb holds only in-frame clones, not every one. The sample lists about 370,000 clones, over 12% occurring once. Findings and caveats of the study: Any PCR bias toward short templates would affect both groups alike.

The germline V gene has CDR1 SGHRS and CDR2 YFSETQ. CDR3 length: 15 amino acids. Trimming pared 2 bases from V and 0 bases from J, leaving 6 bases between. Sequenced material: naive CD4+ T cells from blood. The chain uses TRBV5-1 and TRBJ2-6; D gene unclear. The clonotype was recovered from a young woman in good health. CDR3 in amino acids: CASSLQFSGANVLTF. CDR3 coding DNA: TGCGCCAGCAGCTTACAGTTCTCTGGGGCCAACGTCCTGACTTTC. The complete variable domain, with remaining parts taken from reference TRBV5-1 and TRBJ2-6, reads KAGVTQTPRYLIKTRGQQVTLSCSPISGHRSVSWYQQTPGQGLQFLFEYFSETQRNKGNFPGRFSGRQFSNSRSEMNVSTLELGDSALYLCASSLQFSGANVLTFGAGSRLTVL.